A selection of T cell receptor beta chains follows, all from one sample in a study of shared clonotypes between healthy human individuals. TCRdb's copy holds only in-frame clones and misses some; the assay was immunoSEQ multiplex PCR. The sample holds fewer than 850,000 clones, about 96% seen once. The source material was naive CD8+ T cells sorted from blood. Every receptor here comes from a young man in good health. The CDR3 runs from the conserved cysteine through the conserved F or W. A D gene is named only where the DNA matches it firmly. Part of the rows lack a size; the others show once, few, many or a class for expanded clones.

D gene: NA; V gene: TRBV5-4; J gene: TRBJ2-3; clone size: NA; CDR3 DNA: TGTGCCAGCAGCGCACACGGATGGAGGGATACAGATACGCAGTATTTT; CDR3 protein: CASSAHGWRDTDTQYF
D gene: NA; V gene: TRBV29-1; J gene: TRBJ2-1; clone size: NA; CDR3 DNA: TGCAGCGTTTGTGAGGGGGAACCGGATGAGCAGTTCTTC; CDR3 protein: CSVCEGEPDEQFF
D gene: TRBD1; V gene: TRBV2; J gene: TRBJ2-1; clone size: few; CDR3 DNA: TGTGCCAGCAGTGAACCGGGACAGGGCCTTCTTGAGCAGTTCTTC; CDR3 protein: CASSEPGQGLLEQFF
D gene: TRBD2; V gene: TRBV4-3; J gene: TRBJ2-1; clone size: NA; CDR3 DNA: TGCGCCAGCAGCCAAGATCCTAGCGGCAATGAGCAGTTCTTC; CDR3 protein: CASSQDPSGNEQFF
D gene: TRBD1; V gene: TRBV7-8; J gene: TRBJ2-2; clone size: once; CDR3 DNA: TGTGCCAGCAGCTACAGGGGGAACACCGGGGAGCTGTTTTTT; CDR3 protein: CASSYRGNTGELFF
D gene: TRBD2; V gene: TRBV30; J gene: TRBJ2-7; clone size: NA; CDR3 DNA: TGTGCCTGGAGTACTAGCGACTCGAGCGAGCAGTACTTC; CDR3 protein: CAWSTSDSSEQYF
D gene: NA; V gene: TRBV27; J gene: TRBJ2-7; clone size: NA; CDR3 DNA: TGTGCCAGCAGTTTATATTCCACAGGGAGGGACGAGCAGTACTTC; CDR3 protein: CASSLYSTGRDEQYF
D gene: NA; V gene: TRBV10-2; J gene: TRBJ2-7; clone size: once; CDR3 DNA: TGCGCCAGCAGTGATCGGGCCTACGAGCAGTACTTC; CDR3 protein: CASSDRAYEQYF
D gene: NA; V gene: TRBV19; J gene: TRBJ2-7; clone size: NA; CDR3 DNA: TGTGCCAGTAGTATAGTCTCAAGTCCTGAGAACGAGCAGTACTTC; CDR3 protein: CASSIVSSPENEQYF
D gene: TRBD1; V gene: TRBV28; J gene: TRBJ2-2; clone size: NA; CDR3 DNA: TGTGCCAGCAGTTTATACAGGGGGCTGGTCGGGGAGCTGTTTTTT; CDR3 protein: CASSLYRGLVGELFF
D gene: TRBD1; V gene: TRBV11-3; J gene: TRBJ2-7; clone size: NA; CDR3 DNA: TGTGCCAGCAGCTTCGACACTACCGGGACAGATTACGAGCAGTACTTC; CDR3 protein: CASSFDTTGTDYEQYF
D gene: NA; V gene: TRBV27; J gene: TRBJ1-5; clone size: NA; CDR3 DNA: TGTGCCAGCAGTCCCACAGGGATACAGGGACAGCCCCAGCATTTT; CDR3 protein: CASSPTGIQGQPQHF
D gene: NA; V gene: TRBV29-1; J gene: TRBJ2-1; clone size: NA; CDR3 DNA: TGCAGCGTTGTAGGGCAGGCAATTGAGCAGTTCTTC; CDR3 protein: CSVVGQAIEQFF
D gene: NA; V gene: TRBV6-5; J gene: TRBJ2-3; clone size: NA; CDR3 DNA: TGTGCCAGCAGTACCCGGGACACATCCACAGATACGCAGTATTTT; CDR3 protein: CASSTRDTSTDTQYF
D gene: TRBD2; V gene: TRBV7-9; J gene: TRBJ2-7; clone size: NA; CDR3 DNA: TGTGCCAGCAGCTTAGGCAGTCTATCGGCGGTGGCGGGAGACGAGCAGTACTTC; CDR3 protein: CASSLGSLSAVAGDEQYF
D gene: TRBD1; V gene: TRBV7-2; J gene: TRBJ1-5; clone size: NA; CDR3 DNA: TGTGCCAGCAGCTTTGACAGGGGGCCTCCTTTTTATCAGCCCCAGCATTTT; CDR3 protein: CASSFDRGPPFYQPQHF
D gene: NA; V gene: TRBV29-1; J gene: TRBJ2-1; clone size: NA; CDR3 DNA: TGCAGCGTTGAAGGGCCCTTTGGGAGCTCCTACAATGAGCAGTTCTTC; CDR3 protein: CSVEGPFGSSYNEQFF
D gene: TRBD1; V gene: TRBV5-6; J gene: TRBJ2-1; clone size: NA; CDR3 DNA: TGTGCCAGCAGCTCCACTGACAGGGTCCATGAGCAGTTCTTC; CDR3 protein: CASSSTDRVHEQFF
D gene: NA; V gene: TRBV27; J gene: TRBJ2-7; clone size: NA; CDR3 DNA: TGTGCCAGCAGTTTAGTTTCCGGGTTAGCATCCTACGAGCAGTACTTC; CDR3 protein: CASSLVSGLASYEQYF
D gene: TRBD2; V gene: TRBV29-1; J gene: TRBJ2-5; clone size: NA; CDR3 DNA: TGCAGCGCTCGACTAGCGGGAGGATCAGAGACCCAGTACTTC; CDR3 protein: CSARLAGGSETQYF
D gene: NA; V gene: TRBV27; J gene: TRBJ2-7; clone size: NA; CDR3 DNA: TGTGCCAGCAGCCGAGGTTACGAGCAGTACTTC; CDR3 protein: CASSRGYEQYF
D gene: NA; V gene: TRBV7-9; J gene: TRBJ2-2; clone size: once; CDR3 DNA: TGTGCCAGCGACGGTCAGTACACCGGGGAGCTGTTTTTT; CDR3 protein: CASDGQYTGELFF
D gene: TRBD2; V gene: TRBV19; J gene: TRBJ2-5; clone size: NA; CDR3 DNA: TGTGCCAGTAGTATGGGGGGGTCAGTGGAGACCCAGTACTTC; CDR3 protein: CASSMGGSVETQYF
D gene: NA; V gene: TRBV30; J gene: TRBJ1-1; clone size: NA; CDR3 DNA: TGTGCCTGGAGTGTGGGACAGAACACTGAAGCTTTCTTT; CDR3 protein: CAWSVGQNTEAFF
D gene: NA; V gene: TRBV11-2; J gene: TRBJ2-1; clone size: NA; CDR3 DNA: TGTGCCAGCACCACCTACAGGGTCAATGAGCAGTTCTTC; CDR3 protein: CASTTYRVNEQFF
D gene: TRBD1; V gene: TRBV7-9; J gene: TRBJ2-7; clone size: NA; CDR3 DNA: TGTGCCAGCAGCTTAGAAACAGGGGGCTACGAGCAGTACTTC; CDR3 protein: CASSLETGGYEQYF
D gene: NA; V gene: TRBV9; J gene: TRBJ2-2; clone size: NA; CDR3 DNA: TGTGCCAGCAGCAGAGACAGTCCCACCGGGGAGCTGTTTTTT; CDR3 protein: CASSRDSPTGELFF
D gene: NA; V gene: TRBV28; J gene: TRBJ2-2; clone size: NA; CDR3 DNA: TGTGCCAGCAGCTGGGGGCCCGGGGAGCTGTTTTTT; CDR3 protein: CASSWGPGELFF
D gene: TRBD2; V gene: TRBV4-1; J gene: TRBJ2-3; clone size: NA; CDR3 DNA: TGCGCCAGCAGCCAAGAACGTTTTGGACTAGCGGGAGAGGGCACAGATACGCAGTATTTT; CDR3 protein: CASSQERFGLAGEGTDTQYF
D gene: TRBD1; V gene: TRBV18; J gene: TRBJ2-7; clone size: NA; CDR3 DNA: TGTGCCAGCTCACCGCCCGGGACAGGGTTCAACGAGCAGTACTTC; CDR3 protein: CASSPPGTGFNEQYF
D gene: NA; V gene: TRBV7-9; J gene: TRBJ1-1; clone size: once; CDR3 DNA: TGTGCCAGCAGCCCCAAAGCCGGCAAAAGCACTGAAGCTTTCTTT; CDR3 protein: CASSPKAGKSTEAFF
D gene: NA; V gene: TRBV7-3; J gene: TRBJ2-7; clone size: NA; CDR3 DNA: TGTGCCAGCAGCGAAAGAGGGGGCGAGCAGTACTTC; CDR3 protein: CASSERGGEQYF
D gene: TRBD1; V gene: TRBV7-9; J gene: TRBJ2-7; clone size: NA; CDR3 DNA: TGTGCCAGCAGCACCCGGGGCGGACAGGGGGCCCGGGAGCAGTACTTC; CDR3 protein: CASSTRGGQGAREQYF
D gene: NA; V gene: TRBV27; J gene: TRBJ1-5; clone size: NA; CDR3 DNA: TGTGCCAGCGGACAGACTCAGCCCCAGCATTTT; CDR3 protein: CASGQTQPQHF
D gene: NA; V gene: TRBV11-2; J gene: TRBJ2-7; clone size: NA; CDR3 DNA: TGTGCCAGCAGCCACAGCCAAGGTCGCTCCTACGAGCAGTACTTC; CDR3 protein: CASSHSQGRSYEQYF
D gene: NA; V gene: TRBV27; J gene: TRBJ2-5; clone size: NA; CDR3 DNA: TGTGCCAGCAGTTTACGAGGGTACCAAGAGACCCAGTACTTC; CDR3 protein: CASSLRGYQETQYF